This T cell receptor beta chain was sequenced in a study of T cells in Graves' hyperthyroidism and ophthalmopathy. Study-level results: Stable hyperthyroidism was told apart from ophthalmopathy by a model built on 13 V-J features.

Amplification targeted TCR beta CDR3 regions from RNA transcripts. The TCR CDR3 was amplified in a first-round RT-PCR using the HTBI primer set. MiXCR, applied by TCRdb to the multiplex PCR reads, yields one record per CDR3 protein. Altogether hundreds of thousands of distinct CDR3 sequences are present, about 38% being singletons, with the ten largest covering 7.5% to 9.5%. A word on this clonotype: The target antigen is unknown.

V dropped 4 bases and J dropped 8 bases, with 17 bases sitting between them. CDR1 and CDR2 from the germline V gene are SGHTA and FQGNSA. The CDR3 has 15 amino acids. Each 10 ml fresh peripheral blood draw supplied the PBMCs. What was sequenced was blood. The chain carries TRBV7-2 and TRBJ1-4, with a weak D call TRBD1 (5 bases). This TCR was sampled from a man younger than 35 with Graves' hyperthyroidism. The CDR3 spells CASSSGQSIGEKLFF. DNA of the CDR3: TGTGCCAGCAGCTCGGGGCAGTCGATCGGCGAAAAACTGTTTTTT.